A selection of T cell receptor beta chains follows, all from one sample in a study of blood T cells in healthy people across ages. TCRdb fed the 5' RACE reads into MiXCR, producing one record per CDR3 protein. The sample lists some 1.5 million distinct CDR3 sequences, 28% occurring once. The sequencing input was blood. These receptors originate from a woman younger than 45 in good health. CDR3s include the opening cysteine and the closing phenylalanine or tryptophan. Fields, in order: V gene, clone size, J gene, D gene, CDR3 DNA, CDR3 protein. D genes are given only for firm matches. Size is omitted from some rows. Given values are once, few, many or a class for expanded clones.

v_call: TRBV12-3/TRBV12-4; clone_size: .; j_call: TRBJ1-1; d_call: .; cdr3_nt: TGTGCCAGCGTACTATGGGGGGGAGGGGACACTGAAGCTTTCTTT; cdr3_aa: CASVLWGGGDTEAFF
v_call: TRBV10-2; clone_size: .; j_call: TRBJ1-1; d_call: .; cdr3_nt: TGCGCCAGCAGTGAGTCGATTTATGACCCAGCGAAGAACACTGAAGCTTTCTTT; cdr3_aa: CASSESIYDPAKNTEAFF
v_call: TRBV2; clone_size: few; j_call: TRBJ2-1; d_call: .; cdr3_nt: TGTGCCTGCCGAGTGGCAGGGGCGTGGGACAATGAGCAGTTCTTC; cdr3_aa: CACRVAGAWDNEQFF
v_call: TRBV20-1; clone_size: .; j_call: TRBJ2-3; d_call: TRBD1; cdr3_nt: TGCAGTGCAACCCAGGGACAGGGGGACACAGATACGCAGTATTTT; cdr3_aa: CSATQGQGDTDTQYF
v_call: TRBV7-9; clone_size: few; j_call: TRBJ2-1; d_call: .; cdr3_nt: TGTGCCAGCAGCTTACCAGCAATAGGGGAGCAGTTCTTC; cdr3_aa: CASSLPAIGEQFF
v_call: TRBV6-5; clone_size: .; j_call: TRBJ1-3; d_call: .; cdr3_nt: TGTGCCAGCAGTTTCCGCGCCTCTGGAAACACCATATATTTT; cdr3_aa: CASSFRASGNTIYF
v_call: TRBV28; clone_size: once; j_call: TRBJ1-1; d_call: .; cdr3_nt: TGTGCCAGCATGCTCCCCTCGGTGGGGGTTACTGTAGCTTTCTTT; cdr3_aa: CASMLPSVGVTVAFF
v_call: TRBV15; clone_size: many; j_call: TRBJ2-4; d_call: TRBD2; cdr3_nt: TGTGCCACCAGCATGGGGACTAGCGGGAGGAGAGACATTCAGTACTTC; cdr3_aa: CATSMGTSGRRDIQYF
v_call: TRBV9; clone_size: .; j_call: TRBJ2-1; d_call: .; cdr3_nt: TGTGCCAGCAGCGTAGGGTCGGGCTTGGACGAGCAGTTCTTC; cdr3_aa: CASSVGSGLDEQFF
v_call: TRBV20-1; clone_size: many; j_call: TRBJ2-7; d_call: TRBD1; cdr3_nt: TGCAGTGCTAGTCAGGGGGCGCAGAAAGAGCAGTACTTC; cdr3_aa: CSASQGAQKEQYF
v_call: TRBV12-3/TRBV12-4; clone_size: many; j_call: TRBJ2-1; d_call: TRBD2; cdr3_nt: TGTGCCAGCAGTTTACCGGATAGCGGGAATAGTCCCAATGAGCAGTTCTTC; cdr3_aa: CASSLPDSGNSPNEQFF
v_call: TRBV2; clone_size: few; j_call: TRBJ2-1; d_call: TRBD1; cdr3_nt: TGTGCCAACAGTGAACCCGACAGGGGGCGAGGTAGGGAGCAGTTCTTC; cdr3_aa: CANSEPDRGRGREQFF
v_call: TRBV4-1; clone_size: .; j_call: TRBJ2-5; d_call: TRBD2; cdr3_nt: TGCGCCAGCAGCCACTTTTACTTGGGACTAGTAAAGGAGACCCAGTACTTC; cdr3_aa: CASSHFYLGLVKETQYF
v_call: TRBV4-1; clone_size: many; j_call: TRBJ1-2; d_call: .; cdr3_nt: TGCGCCAGCAACCCCATGACAAAAGCTAACTATGGCTACACCTTC; cdr3_aa: CASNPMTKANYGYTF
v_call: TRBV6-6; clone_size: .; j_call: TRBJ2-3; d_call: .; cdr3_nt: TGTGCCAGCAGTTACTACGTGGCAGATACGCAGTATTTT; cdr3_aa: CASSYYVADTQYF
v_call: TRBV7-3; clone_size: .; j_call: TRBJ2-7; d_call: .; cdr3_nt: TGTGCCAGCAGTTTCGGCTCCCGGAACCGCGAGCAGTACTTC; cdr3_aa: CASSFGSRNREQYF
v_call: TRBV12-3/TRBV12-4; clone_size: .; j_call: TRBJ2-7; d_call: TRBD1; cdr3_nt: TGTGCCAGCAGCCCCATGGGGGGGGGACAGGGGGGCCCCTACGAGCAGTACTTC; cdr3_aa: CASSPMGGGQGGPYEQYF
v_call: TRBV10-3; clone_size: few; j_call: TRBJ1-2; d_call: .; cdr3_nt: TGTGCCATCAGTGCCCGGGAGGGCCATGGCTACACCTTC; cdr3_aa: CAISAREGHGYTF
v_call: TRBV20-1; clone_size: .; j_call: TRBJ2-1; d_call: TRBD1; cdr3_nt: TGCAGTGCCCCTCCCGGGACAGGGGGCAATGAGCAGTTCTTC; cdr3_aa: CSAPPGTGGNEQFF
v_call: TRBV5-1; clone_size: few; j_call: TRBJ2-5; d_call: TRBD2; cdr3_nt: TGCGCCAGCAGCGTGGGACTAGCGGGGGCCTTGTACCAAGAGACCCAGTACTTC; cdr3_aa: CASSVGLAGALYQETQYF
v_call: TRBV25-1; clone_size: few; j_call: TRBJ2-3; d_call: .; cdr3_nt: TGTGCCAGCAGCCTCGATGATGGCACAGATACGCAGTATTTT; cdr3_aa: CASSLDDGTDTQYF
v_call: TRBV28; clone_size: .; j_call: TRBJ1-1; d_call: .; cdr3_nt: TGTGCCGGCAGTCACGCAGGGGAAGTAGGAACTGAAGCTTTCTTT; cdr3_aa: CAGSHAGEVGTEAFF
v_call: TRBV9; clone_size: .; j_call: TRBJ1-2; d_call: .; cdr3_nt: TGTGCCAGCAGCGTAAACCACGGCTGTGGCTACACCTTC; cdr3_aa: CASSVNHGCGYTF
v_call: TRBV7-2; clone_size: many; j_call: TRBJ2-7; d_call: .; cdr3_nt: TGTGCCAGCGGATTTGGGGGTTCCAGGGCCTACGAGCAGTACTTC; cdr3_aa: CASGFGGSRAYEQYF
v_call: TRBV20-1; clone_size: few; j_call: TRBJ2-1; d_call: TRBD2; cdr3_nt: TGCAGTGCTGCCCGGACTAGCGGGGGGGCCGGAGAGCAGTTCTTC; cdr3_aa: CSAARTSGGAGEQFF
v_call: TRBV6-2/TRBV6-3; clone_size: many; j_call: TRBJ2-4; d_call: .; cdr3_nt: TGTGCCAGCAGCCGGGACGTTCAACCCAAAAACATTCAGTACTTC; cdr3_aa: CASSRDVQPKNIQYF
v_call: TRBV29-1; clone_size: few; j_call: TRBJ1-2; d_call: .; cdr3_nt: TGCAGCGTCGTTACAGGGTGGAGTGGTGGCTACACCTTC; cdr3_aa: CSVVTGWSGGYTF
v_call: TRBV24-1; clone_size: few; j_call: TRBJ2-3; d_call: .; cdr3_nt: TGTGCCACCAGTGTCGGGGGGCAGGCAGATACGCAGTATTTT; cdr3_aa: CATSVGGQADTQYF
v_call: TRBV2; clone_size: .; j_call: TRBJ1-2; d_call: .; cdr3_nt: TGTGCCAGCAGGGGGGAATTAGGAGTGGATGGCTACACCTTC; cdr3_aa: CASRGELGVDGYTF
v_call: TRBV12-3/TRBV12-4; clone_size: many; j_call: TRBJ2-1; d_call: TRBD2; cdr3_nt: TGTGCCAGCAGCTCTAGCGGGGGGGCCTACAATGAGCAGTTCTTC; cdr3_aa: CASSSSGGAYNEQFF
v_call: TRBV2; clone_size: many; j_call: TRBJ1-2; d_call: .; cdr3_nt: TGTGCCAGCAGGGCTAACTATGGCTACACCTTC; cdr3_aa: CASRANYGYTF
v_call: TRBV6-5; clone_size: .; j_call: TRBJ2-7; d_call: .; cdr3_nt: TGTGCCAGCAGTGTGACCCGGGTTACCTACGAGCAGTACTTC; cdr3_aa: CASSVTRVTYEQYF
v_call: TRBV29-1; clone_size: few; j_call: TRBJ1-2; d_call: .; cdr3_nt: TGCAGCGTTCACACACGAAGTGGGGAATTCTATGGCTACACCTTC; cdr3_aa: CSVHTRSGEFYGYTF
v_call: TRBV5-1; clone_size: .; j_call: TRBJ2-5; d_call: TRBD1; cdr3_nt: TGCGCCAGCAGCCCAACAGGGGGCGCCGAGACCCAGTACTTC; cdr3_aa: CASSPTGGAETQYF
v_call: TRBV6-6; clone_size: .; j_call: TRBJ2-5; d_call: .; cdr3_nt: TGTGCCAGCAGTTACTTCCGGACTGTCCAGGGAGAGACCCAGTACTTC; cdr3_aa: CASSYFRTVQGETQYF
v_call: TRBV4-1; clone_size: .; j_call: TRBJ1-1; d_call: .; cdr3_nt: TGCGCCAGCAGCCAACCCGAGAGGCAGAGAGGTACTGAAGCTTTCTTT; cdr3_aa: CASSQPERQRGTEAFF
v_call: TRBV4-3; clone_size: .; j_call: TRBJ2-1; d_call: .; cdr3_nt: TGCGCCAGCAGCCGACGAGCGGAGCCGGGGAATGAGCAGTTCTTC; cdr3_aa: CASSRRAEPGNEQFF
v_call: TRBV5-1; clone_size: few; j_call: TRBJ2-7; d_call: .; cdr3_nt: TGCGCCAGCAGCTTGACGCCAGAGTTAAACTACGAGCAGTACTTC; cdr3_aa: CASSLTPELNYEQYF
v_call: TRBV5-1; clone_size: .; j_call: TRBJ1-4; d_call: .; cdr3_nt: TGTGCCAGCAGTAGAGGGGGGGCAACTAATGAAAAACTGTTTTTT; cdr3_aa: CASSRGGATNEKLFF
v_call: TRBV5-6; clone_size: .; j_call: TRBJ2-5; d_call: TRBD1; cdr3_nt: TGTGCCAGCAGCTTGAGGGGGCGGCAGACCCAGTACTTC; cdr3_aa: CASSLRGRQTQYF
v_call: TRBV20-1; clone_size: many; j_call: TRBJ1-2; d_call: .; cdr3_nt: TGCAGTGCCTCAAGGCTGAGGGATGGCTACACCTTC; cdr3_aa: CSASRLRDGYTF
v_call: TRBV18; clone_size: few; j_call: TRBJ1-1; d_call: .; cdr3_nt: TGTGCCAGCTCACCACCGACGCGGGCGAGCGGCACTGAAGCTTTCTTT; cdr3_aa: CASSPPTRASGTEAFF
v_call: TRBV12-3/TRBV12-4; clone_size: few; j_call: TRBJ2-1; d_call: TRBD2; cdr3_nt: TGTGCCAGCAGTTCTAGCGGGGGGTCCAATGAGCAGTTCTTC; cdr3_aa: CASSSSGGSNEQFF
v_call: TRBV20-1; clone_size: .; j_call: TRBJ2-2; d_call: .; cdr3_nt: TGCAGTGCTAGAGGCCGCTTTGGGGCGAACACCGGGGAGCCGTTTTTT; cdr3_aa: CSARGRFGANTGEPFF
v_call: TRBV27; clone_size: few; j_call: TRBJ2-1; d_call: TRBD2; cdr3_nt: TGTGCCAGCAGTGCGGGGGGCAGGTACAATGAGCAGTTCTTC; cdr3_aa: CASSAGGRYNEQFF
v_call: TRBV24-1; clone_size: .; j_call: TRBJ2-5; d_call: TRBD2; cdr3_nt: TGTGCCACCAGTGATCGTAGCGGGGGGGCCGGAGAGACCCAGTACTTC; cdr3_aa: CATSDRSGGAGETQYF
v_call: TRBV21-1; clone_size: .; j_call: TRBJ2-5; d_call: .; cdr3_nt: TGTGCCAGCAGCAAAGTCGGAGCGGGAGGGGTTAATGAGCAGTACTTC; cdr3_aa: CASSKVGAGGVNEQYF
v_call: TRBV5-5; clone_size: .; j_call: TRBJ2-4; d_call: TRBD2; cdr3_nt: TGTGCCAGCAGCTTGGCCTATAGCGGGGGGGCCAAAAACATTCAGTACTTC; cdr3_aa: CASSLAYSGGAKNIQYF
v_call: TRBV15; clone_size: .; j_call: TRBJ1-5; d_call: .; cdr3_nt: TGTGCCACCAGCAAAGAGGGGTTAGCCCAGCATTTT; cdr3_aa: CATSKEGLAQHF
v_call: TRBV20-1; clone_size: few; j_call: TRBJ1-2; d_call: TRBD1; cdr3_nt: TGCAGTGCTGGCCAGGGGGGACAGTCCTATGGCTACACCTTC; cdr3_aa: CSAGQGGQSYGYTF
v_call: TRBV6-1; clone_size: .; j_call: TRBJ2-1; d_call: TRBD2; cdr3_nt: TGTGCCAGCAGCTTGACTAGCGATCACAATGAGCAGTTCTTC; cdr3_aa: CASSLTSDHNEQFF
v_call: TRBV5-1; clone_size: few; j_call: TRBJ2-5; d_call: .; cdr3_nt: TGCGCCAGCAGGATCGGGGTACTCCAAGAGACCCAGTACTTC; cdr3_aa: CASRIGVLQETQYF
v_call: TRBV4-1; clone_size: few; j_call: TRBJ1-1; d_call: TRBD1; cdr3_nt: TGCGCCAGCAGCCGACAGGGGAGGTTCAGCACTGAAGCTTTCTTT; cdr3_aa: CASSRQGRFSTEAFF
v_call: TRBV9; clone_size: few; j_call: TRBJ2-1; d_call: .; cdr3_nt: TGTGCCAGCAGCGTAGAGGCGGGGCCCAATGAGCAGTTCTTC; cdr3_aa: CASSVEAGPNEQFF
v_call: TRBV5-1; clone_size: many; j_call: TRBJ2-7; d_call: .; cdr3_nt: TGCGCCAGCAGCGGCGGGGACAGCTCCTACGAGCAGTACTTC; cdr3_aa: CASSGGDSSYEQYF
v_call: TRBV25-1; clone_size: few; j_call: TRBJ1-5; d_call: TRBD1; cdr3_nt: TGTGCCAGCAGTGGTATACAGGGGGCGCGTGGGCCCCAGCATTTT; cdr3_aa: CASSGIQGARGPQHF
v_call: TRBV3-1; clone_size: .; j_call: TRBJ2-3; d_call: TRBD2; cdr3_nt: TGTGCCAGCGGGTCCCCGCTAGCGGGGGGAGGAGATACGCAGTATTTT; cdr3_aa: CASGSPLAGGGDTQYF
v_call: TRBV5-1; clone_size: many; j_call: TRBJ2-5; d_call: TRBD2; cdr3_nt: TGCGCCAGCAGCTCCCGGGGAGCGGGGGGCACACAGACCCAGTACTTC; cdr3_aa: CASSSRGAGGTQTQYF
v_call: TRBV7-2; clone_size: .; j_call: TRBJ2-1; d_call: .; cdr3_nt: TGTGCCAGCAGCTTACGCTACACCAATGAGCAGTTCTTC; cdr3_aa: CASSLRYTNEQFF